The entry below describes one TCR beta chain. J gave up 8 bases and V 5 bases, and 10 bases lay outside the gene matches. CDR1 and CDR2 (germline): SGHTA, FQGTGA. This CDR3 spans 15 amino acids. This sample is drawn from a study of blood T cell repertoires in COVID-19. Study-wide context: Samples came from the United States, Italy and Spain, spanning acute and convalescent COVID-19. From T cells, B-cell-depleted T cells, or PBMCs came the material, which was cDNA or gDNA.

Enrollees, about 18 to 89 years old, lived in 24 US areas. Cohort assignment relied on participant-reported clinical history. Measured with immunoSEQ multiplex PCR; TCRdb has only the in-frame clones, and not every one. Of approximately 140,000 clones in the sample, roughly 88% were seen once. The clonotype originates from a woman aged 25-40 years with acute COVID-19. This chain uses TRBV7-3 with TRBJ2-1, with 9 bases lining up with TRBD1. The sample comprised PBMCs or T cells enriched from blood (not recorded which). The CDR3 nucleotides are TGTGCCAGCAGCAACCAACCGGGACAGGGCCATGAGCAGTTCTTC. Residues: CASSNQPGQGHEQFF.